The 29 T cell receptor beta chains listed next were all sequenced from one sample in a study of shared clonotypes between healthy human individuals. Only in-frame clones appear in the TCRdb table, and some are missing; sequencing was by immunoSEQ multiplex PCR. The sample contains about 2 million clones, roughly 94% of which appear only once. Material: naive CD4+ T cells sorted from blood. Indicated subset: CD45RA+ positively selected. The source is a man aged 18-30 years in good health.

The chain is built from TRBV28 and TRBJ2-6; no clear D. CDR1 MDHEN and CDR2 SYDVKM come from the germline V gene. The CDR3 runs 16 residues. V lost 6 bases and J lost 2, with 14 bases in between. The CDR3 protein is CASSWSEDAGANVLTF. DNA for the CDR3: TGTGCCAGCAGCTGGTCCGAGGATGCTGGGGCCAACGTCCTGACTTTC.

The V gene is TRBV6-1, the J gene TRBJ1-6; D remains ambiguous. Per germline, CDR1 MNHNS and CDR2 SASEGT. V shed 4 bases and J shed 2 bases, with 15 bases lying between them. The CDR3 loop spans 17 amino acids. In DNA, the CDR3 is TGTGCCAGCAGTGCCATCGCTGCGGCTACCTATAATTCACCCCTCCACTTT. Translation: CASSAIAAATYNSPLHF.

Details on this clone: Other DNA variants within this sample encode the same CDR3. The chain uses TRBV5-1 and TRBJ2-5, with D unresolved. The CDR3 length is 14 residues. Germline V lookup: CDR1 SGHRS, CDR2 YFSETQ. V dropped 0 bases and J dropped 0 bases, with 6 bases sitting between them. The CDR3 DNA is TGCGCCAGCAGCTTGGTTGGGAACCAAGAGACCCAGTACTTC. It specifies CASSLVGNQETQYF.

The gene calls are TRBV9 and TRBJ2-1, with TRBD2 matching 8 bases. Per the germline V gene, CDR1 is SGDLS and CDR2 is YYNGEE. CDR3 size: 13 residues. V lost 0 bases to trimming and J lost 15 bases; unmatched junction nucleotides: 8. The CDR3 region has the DNA TGTGCCAGCAGCGTAGCTTCGGGACTAGTGCCGTTCTTC. It is translated as CASSVASGLVPFF.

The chain is built from TRBV13 and TRBJ2-7; D is possibly TRBD1 (6 bases). V gave up 5 bases and J gave up 5 bases, with 16 bases separating them. The germline CDR1 and CDR2 sequences are PRHDT and FYEKMQ (reference sequence). The CDR3 is made up of 14 amino acids. The CDR3 bases are TGTGCCAGCAGCCGGGCAGGGGATAGGGACGAGCAGTACTTC. It translates to CASSRAGDRDEQYF.

The chain recombines TRBV18 with TRBJ2-7; D call uncertain. Trimming stripped 8 bases from V and 6 bases from J, with 14 bases between. CDR1 KGHSH and CDR2 LQKENI come from the germline V gene. The CDR3 spans 12 residues. CDR3 nucleotide sequence: TGTGCCAGCCGAAGTATGGGCTCCGAGCAGTACTTC. Protein: CASRSMGSEQYF. Looking up the rest from reference TRBV18 and TRBJ2-7 gives the full variable domain: NAGVMQNPRHLVRRRGQEARLRCSPMKGHSHVYWYRQLPEEGLKFMVYLQKENIIDESGMPKERFSAEFPKEGPSILRIQQVVRGDSAAYFCASRSMGSEQYFGPGTRLTVT.

The chain carries TRBV5-1 and TRBJ2-1, with a possible D match to TRBD1 (5 bases). V lost 2 bases and J 7 bases, leaving 16 bases between the germline ends. Germline loops: CDR1 SGHRS, CDR2 YFSETQ. This CDR3 has 15 residues. In DNA, the CDR3 is TGCGCCAGCAGCTTACAGGACAATAGTAGGAATGAGCAGTTCTTC. Amino acid sequence: CASSLQDNSRNEQFF.

The CDR3 loop reads CASSKIIPVRDNEQFF. The DNA for the CDR3 is TGTGCCAGCAGCAAAATAATTCCCGTCCGGGACAATGAGCAGTTCTTC. This chain uses TRBV21-1 with TRBJ2-1; the table calls TRBD2, which could not be checked here. TRBV21-1 is a pseudogene segment. The CDR3 is 16 residues long.

The V and J genes are TRBV7-2 and TRBJ1-6; D is undetermined. V was cut by 5 bases and J by 15 bases, with 23 bases left in between. This CDR3 has 15 amino acids. Germline lookup yields CDR1 SGHTA and CDR2 FQGNSA. The CDR3 loop is CASSQGLVAIYDLHF. The CDR3, as DNA: TGTGCCAGCAGCCAAGGTCTCGTGGCGATTTATGACCTCCACTTT.

V and J are TRBV19 and TRBJ1-2, with 7 bases identical to TRBD1. The junction had 11 bases not matched to a gene; V was cut back by 8 bases and J by 8 bases. The CDR3 covers 13 residues. Germline V CDR1 and CDR2: LNHDA, SQIVND (reference sequence). Here the CDR3 reads CASGDDRERGYTF. CDR3 DNA sequence: TGTGCCAGTGGTGATGACAGGGAGAGGGGCTACACCTTC.

The V gene is TRBV4-1, the J gene TRBJ1-4, with D tentatively TRBD1 (5 bases). The germline CDR1 and CDR2 sequences are MGHRA and YSYEKL. The CDR3 contains 14 residues. Trimming took off 4 bases at V and 8 bases at J, with 14 bases between the two ends. The CDR3 spells CASSRVGVGEKLFF. The CDR3 bases are TGCGCCAGCAGCCGCGTAGGGGTAGGGGAAAAACTGTTTTTT.

J is TRBJ1-5 and V is TRBV28; TRBD1 is a possible D gene (6 bases). Germline-derived CDR1 and CDR2 are MDHEN and SYDVKM. The CDR3 contains 14 residues. V lost 7 bases and J lost 3, with 13 bases in between. The CDR3 reads CASIHTGHNQPQHF. The DNA for the CDR3 is TGTGCCAGCATCCACACAGGGCACAATCAGCCCCAGCATTTT. Full variable domain (missing parts from reference TRBV28 and TRBJ1-5): DVKVTQSSRYLVKRTGEKVFLECVQDMDHENMFWYRQDPGLGLRLIYFSYDVKMKEKGDIPEGYSVSREKKERFSLILESASTNQTSMYLCASIHTGHNQPQHFGDGTRLSIL.

The chain carries TRBV19 and TRBJ2-5, with D possibly being TRBD1 or TRBD2 (5 bases each). CDR3 length: 13 amino acids. V lost 6 bases, J lost 9 bases, and 17 bases lay in between. Germline assignment: CDR1 LNHDA and CDR2 SQIVND (reference sequence). CDR3 protein: CASSGTSIGAQYF. The CDR3 DNA reads TGTGCCAGTAGCGGGACCTCGATAGGGGCCCAGTACTTC.

The chain combines TRBV27 with TRBJ2-2; 7 nucleotides agree with TRBD2. The germline gives CDR1 MNHEY, CDR2 SMNVEV (reference sequence). With 5 bases clipped from V and 0 bases from J, the junction kept 3 bases outside the gene matches. CDR3 length: 15 residues. The CDR3 sequence: CASSRLAANTGELFF. CDR3 sequence (DNA): TGTGCCAGCAGTCGCCTAGCGGCGAACACCGGGGAGCTGTTTTTT.

V usage is TRBV11-2 and J usage is TRBJ2-5, with a possible D match to TRBD2 (6 bases). CDR1 is SGHAT and CDR2 is FQNNGV in the germline V gene. V lost 0 bases to trimming and J lost 5 bases, with 13 bases between them. The CDR3 consists of 15 residues. The CDR3 DNA is TGTGCCAGCAGCTTAGATGGGGCTAGCGAGGAGACCCAGTACTTC. It specifies CASSLDGASEETQYF.

The rearrangement uses TRBV6-6 and TRBJ1-1; a possible D gene is TRBD1 (6 bases). The germline V and J ends were trimmed by 11 bases and 1 base, with 14 bases remaining between them. This CDR3 has 13 amino acids. Germline V lookup: CDR1 MNHNY, CDR2 SVGAGI (reference sequence). The CDR3 protein is CACLGGSNTEAFF. CDR3 nucleotides: TGTGCCTGCCTAGGGGGATCGAACACTGAAGCTTTCTTT.

The chain combines TRBV6-5 with TRBJ2-7; 8 bases align to TRBD1. Germline V lookup: CDR1 MNHEY, CDR2 SVGAGI. CDR3 size: 14 residues. The junction had 9 bases not matched to a gene; V was cut back by 7 bases and J by 4 bases. The CDR3 DNA follows: TGTGCCAGCACCACGGGGCAGGGGGCTTACGAGCAGTACTTC. Its protein product is CASTTGQGAYEQYF.

The rearrangement uses TRBV7-9 and TRBJ2-5; tentative D call: TRBD1 (6 bases). Trimming pared 3 bases from V and 5 bases from J, leaving 13 bases between. This CDR3 region has 14 residues. CDR1 is SEHNR, CDR2 FQNEAQ, per germline (reference sequence). The CDR3 is CASSFRTDGETQYF. Here the CDR3 DNA reads TGTGCCAGCAGCTTCAGGACAGATGGGGAGACCCAGTACTTC.

V gene TRBV5-1 combines with J gene TRBJ1-1; D remains unclear. CDR3 length: 13 residues. CDR1 and CDR2 (germline): SGHRS, YFSETQ. V lost 0 bases to trimming and J lost 4 bases, with 7 bases between them. CDR3 in DNA: TGCGCCAGCAGCTTGGAGTCTTCCACTGAAGCTTTCTTT. It specifies CASSLESSTEAFF.

This clone has a single count. The chain employs TRBV7-8 and TRBJ2-3; no clear D gene. Germline V gene sequence: CDR1 SGHVS, CDR2 FQNEAQ. The CDR3 loop spans 12 amino acids. V gave up 5 bases and J gave up 1 base, with 4 bases separating them. CDR3 sequence reads: CASSRRTDTQYF. The CDR3, as DNA: TGTGCCAGCAGCCGACGCACAGATACGCAGTATTTT.

Details on this clone: The sample has other DNA sequences that encode this CDR3 too. The chain is built from TRBV30 and TRBJ2-7; D could derive from TRBD1 or TRBD2 (5 bases each). Germline-derived CDR1 and CDR2 are GTSNPN and SVGIG (reference sequence). CDR3 length equals 12 residues. V was trimmed by 1 base and J by 2 bases, leaving 6 bases between them. Written as DNA, the CDR3 is TGTGCCTGGAGTGGGGGACCCTACGAGCAGTACTTC. Amino acid sequence: CAWSGGPYEQYF.

CDR3 DNA: TGTGCCAGCAGCGTAGGAACTCCGAGCTCCTACGAGCAGTACTTC. This translates into CASSVGTPSSYEQYF. The chain recombines TRBV9 with TRBJ2-7; D uncertain. CDR3 length: 15 residues. Deletions cut 0 bases from V and 0 bases from J, with 10 bases between. CDR1 SGDLS and CDR2 YYNGEE come from the germline V gene.

V gene TRBV11-1 combines with J gene TRBJ2-5, with D maybe TRBD1 (5 bases). Germline V lookup: CDR1 SGHAT, CDR2 FQDESV (reference sequence). The CDR3 spans 15 residues. V shed 1 base and J shed 2 bases, with 11 bases lying between them. CDR3 in amino acids: CASSLGRTPQETQYF. CDR3 coding DNA: TGTGCCAGCAGCTTAGGCCGGACACCTCAAGAGACCCAGTACTTC.

This chain joins TRBV4-1 and TRBJ1-1; a weak D match, TRBD1 (6 bases). Trimming cost V 1 base and J 3 bases, with 21 bases left between them. Looked up from germline, CDR1 is MGHRA and CDR2 is YSYEKL. This CDR3 region has 18 residues. The CDR3 region has the DNA TGCGCCAGCAGCCAAGGTTGGCAGGGGAAGGTTACGGACACTGAAGCTTTCTTT. Its protein is CASSQGWQGKVTDTEAFF.

The chain uses TRBV7-4 and TRBJ1-5, with a weak D call TRBD1 (5 bases). Trimming shortened V by 2 bases and J by 5 bases, and 13 bases separated the two germline ends. The germline V gene has CDR1 SGHVT and CDR2 SQSDAQ. The CDR3 runs 15 residues. Written as DNA, the CDR3 is TGTGCCAGCAGCTTATGGTCAGGGTGGGATCAGCCCCAGCATTTT. As protein: CASSLWSGWDQPQHF.

The chain employs TRBV5-1 and TRBJ2-2; D is ambiguous. Trimming cost V 0 bases and J 7 bases, with 7 bases left between them. The CDR3 spans 13 residues. Germline V gene sequence: CDR1 SGHRS, CDR2 YFSETQ. CDR3 nucleotide sequence: TGCGCCAGCAGCTTGGAGCCGGGCGGGGAGCTGTTTTTT. Protein: CASSLEPGGELFF.

In its sample, this clone was seen once. The gene calls are TRBV6-5 and TRBJ2-3; a possible D gene is TRBD1 (6 bases). The germline V gene encodes CDR1 MNHEY and CDR2 SVGAGI. The CDR3 consists of 14 residues. The V and J ends lost 5 bases and 6 bases respectively, with 15 bases between them. The chain's CDR3 is CASSRTVKGDTQYF. The CDR3 DNA follows: TGTGCCAGCAGTAGGACAGTAAAAGGGGATACGCAGTATTTT.

The chain employs TRBV27 and TRBJ1-2; D is uncertain. The V and J ends lost 7 bases and 2 bases respectively, with 11 bases between them. The CDR3 has 13 residues. Per the germline V gene, CDR1 is MNHEY and CDR2 is SMNVEV (reference sequence). The CDR3 sequence: CASIPTVNYGYTF. As DNA, the CDR3 is TGTGCCAGCATCCCGACGGTGAACTATGGCTACACCTTC.

This chain links TRBV18 with TRBJ1-5; TRBD1 aligns across 7 bases. Germline V CDR1 and CDR2: KGHSH, LQKENI. This CDR3 contains 14 residues. Germline trimming cut 5 bases from V and 6 bases from J; bases unmatched to any gene: 7. The CDR3 region is CASSNDRASQPQHF. Written as DNA, the CDR3 is TGTGCCAGCTCAAACGACAGGGCCAGTCAGCCCCAGCATTTT.